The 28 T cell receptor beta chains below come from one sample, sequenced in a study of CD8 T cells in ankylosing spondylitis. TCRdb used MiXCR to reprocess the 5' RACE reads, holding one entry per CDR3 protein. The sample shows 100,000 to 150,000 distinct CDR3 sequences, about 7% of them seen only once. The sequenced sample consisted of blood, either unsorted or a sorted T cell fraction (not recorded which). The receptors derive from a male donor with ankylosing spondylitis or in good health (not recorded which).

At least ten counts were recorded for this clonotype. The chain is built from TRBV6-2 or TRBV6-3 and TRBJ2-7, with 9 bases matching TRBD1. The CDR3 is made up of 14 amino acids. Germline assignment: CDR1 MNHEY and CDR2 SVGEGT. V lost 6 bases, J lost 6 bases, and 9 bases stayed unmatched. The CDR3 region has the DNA TGTGCCAGCAGACCCGGGACAGGGATCAGCGAGCAGTACTTC. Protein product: CASRPGTGISEQYF.

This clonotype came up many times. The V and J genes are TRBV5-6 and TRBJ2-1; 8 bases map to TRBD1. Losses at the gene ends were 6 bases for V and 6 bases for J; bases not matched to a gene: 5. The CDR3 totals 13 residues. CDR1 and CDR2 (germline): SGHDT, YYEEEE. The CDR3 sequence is CASTITGGNEQFF. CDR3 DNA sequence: TGTGCCAGCACCATAACAGGGGGCAATGAGCAGTTCTTC. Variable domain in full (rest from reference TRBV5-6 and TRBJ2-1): DAGVTQSPTHLIKTRGQQVTLRCSPKSGHDTVSWYQQALGQGPQFIFQYYEEEERQRGNFPDRFSGHQFPNYSSELNVNALLLGDSALYLCASTITGGNEQFFGPGTRLTVL.

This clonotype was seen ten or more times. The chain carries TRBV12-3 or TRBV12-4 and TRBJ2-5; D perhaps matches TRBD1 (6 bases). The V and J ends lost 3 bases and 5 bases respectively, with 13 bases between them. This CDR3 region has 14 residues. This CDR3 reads CASSFRGGFETQYF. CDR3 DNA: TGTGCCAGCAGTTTCAGGGGTGGATTTGAGACCCAGTACTTC.

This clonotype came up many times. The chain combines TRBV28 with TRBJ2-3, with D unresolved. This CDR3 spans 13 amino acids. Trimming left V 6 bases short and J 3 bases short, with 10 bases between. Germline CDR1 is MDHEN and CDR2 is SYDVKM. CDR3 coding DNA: TGTGCCAGCAGCCCCGAAGCTACAGATACGCAGTATTTT. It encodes CASSPEATDTQYF.

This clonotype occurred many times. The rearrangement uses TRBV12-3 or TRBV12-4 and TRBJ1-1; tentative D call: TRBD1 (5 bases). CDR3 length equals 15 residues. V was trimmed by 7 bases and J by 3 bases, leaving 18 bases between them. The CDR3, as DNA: TGTGCCAGCAACCTACCACGGGGCACCCACACTGAAGCTTTCTTT. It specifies CASNLPRGTHTEAFF.

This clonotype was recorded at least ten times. The CDR3 bases are TGCAGCGTCGCCGGACAGCTTCTTGACAATGAGCAGTTCTTC. This sequence encodes CSVAGQLLDNEQFF. The V gene is TRBV29-1, the J gene TRBJ2-1, with D possibly TRBD1 on 6 matching bases. CDR1 and CDR2 (germline): SQVTM, ANQGSEA. The CDR3 sequence is 14 residues long. The ends were cut back, 6 bases at V and 5 bases at J, with 17 bases in the middle.

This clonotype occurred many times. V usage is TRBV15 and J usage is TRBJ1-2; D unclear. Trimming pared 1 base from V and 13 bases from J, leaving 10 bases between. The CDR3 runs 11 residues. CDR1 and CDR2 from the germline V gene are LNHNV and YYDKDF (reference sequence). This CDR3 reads CATSRGRTLTF. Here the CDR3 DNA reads TGTGCCACCAGCAGAGGACGGACGCTCACCTTC.

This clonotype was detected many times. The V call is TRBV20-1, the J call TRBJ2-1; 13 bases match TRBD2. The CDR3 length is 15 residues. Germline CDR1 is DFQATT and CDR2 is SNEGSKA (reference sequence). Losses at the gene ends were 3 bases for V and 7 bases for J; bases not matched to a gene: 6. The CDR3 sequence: CSARLGLAGKNEQFF. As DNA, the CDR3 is TGCAGTGCTAGGCTGGGACTAGCGGGAAAGAATGAGCAGTTCTTC.

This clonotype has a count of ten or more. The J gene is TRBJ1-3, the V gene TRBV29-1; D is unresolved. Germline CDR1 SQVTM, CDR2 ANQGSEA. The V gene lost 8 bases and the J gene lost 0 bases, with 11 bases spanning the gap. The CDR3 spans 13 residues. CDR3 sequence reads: CSITLSSGNTIYF. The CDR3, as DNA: TGCAGCATAACTTTAAGCTCTGGAAACACCATATATTTT.

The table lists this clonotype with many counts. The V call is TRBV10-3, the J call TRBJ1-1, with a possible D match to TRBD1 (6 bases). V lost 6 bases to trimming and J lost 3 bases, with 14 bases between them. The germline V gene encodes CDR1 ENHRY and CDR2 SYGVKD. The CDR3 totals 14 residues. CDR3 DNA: TGTGCCATCAGCCTACAGGGTGCGGACACTGAAGCTTTCTTT. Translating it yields CAISLQGADTEAFF.

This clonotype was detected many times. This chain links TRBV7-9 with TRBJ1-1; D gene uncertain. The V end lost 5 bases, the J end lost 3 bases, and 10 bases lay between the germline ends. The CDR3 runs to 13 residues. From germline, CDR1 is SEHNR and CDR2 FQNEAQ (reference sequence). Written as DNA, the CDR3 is TGTGCCAGCAGCGTCCCCCTAGACACTGAAGCTTTCTTT. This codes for CASSVPLDTEAFF.

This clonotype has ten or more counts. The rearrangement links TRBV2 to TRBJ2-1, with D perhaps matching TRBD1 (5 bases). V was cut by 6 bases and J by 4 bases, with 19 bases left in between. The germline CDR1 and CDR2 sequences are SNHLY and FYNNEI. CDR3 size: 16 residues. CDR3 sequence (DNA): TGTGCCAGCAGGATGACAGAGGAGAGCCGATACAATGAGCAGTTCTTC. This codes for CASRMTEESRYNEQFF.

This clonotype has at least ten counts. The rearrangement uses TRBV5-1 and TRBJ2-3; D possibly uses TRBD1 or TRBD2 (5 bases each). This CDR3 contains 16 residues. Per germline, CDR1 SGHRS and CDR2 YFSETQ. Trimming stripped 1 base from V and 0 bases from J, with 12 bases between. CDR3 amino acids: CASSLNPGASTDTQYF. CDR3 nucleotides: TGCGCCAGCAGCTTGAATCCCGGGGCTAGCACAGATACGCAGTATTTT.

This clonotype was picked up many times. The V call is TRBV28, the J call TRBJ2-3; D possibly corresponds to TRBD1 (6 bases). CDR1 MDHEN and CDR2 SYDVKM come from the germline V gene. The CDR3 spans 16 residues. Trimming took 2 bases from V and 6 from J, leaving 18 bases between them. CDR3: CASSLVPGDTSDTQYF. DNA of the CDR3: TGTGCCAGCAGTTTAGTGCCAGGGGACACCTCCGATACGCAGTATTTT.

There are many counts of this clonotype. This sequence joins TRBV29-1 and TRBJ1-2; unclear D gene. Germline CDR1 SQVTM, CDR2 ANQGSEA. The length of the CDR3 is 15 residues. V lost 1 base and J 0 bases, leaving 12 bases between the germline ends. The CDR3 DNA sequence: TGCAGCGTTGAAGGACAACCAAACGCTAACTATGGCTACACCTTC. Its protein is CSVEGQPNANYGYTF.

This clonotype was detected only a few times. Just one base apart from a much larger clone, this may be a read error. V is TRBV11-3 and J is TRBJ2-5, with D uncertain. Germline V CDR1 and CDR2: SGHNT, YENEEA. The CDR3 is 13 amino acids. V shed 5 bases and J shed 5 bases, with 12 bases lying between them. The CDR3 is CASSRVWAETQYF. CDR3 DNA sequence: TGTGCCAGCAGCCGAGTCTGGGCGGAGACCCAGTACTTC.

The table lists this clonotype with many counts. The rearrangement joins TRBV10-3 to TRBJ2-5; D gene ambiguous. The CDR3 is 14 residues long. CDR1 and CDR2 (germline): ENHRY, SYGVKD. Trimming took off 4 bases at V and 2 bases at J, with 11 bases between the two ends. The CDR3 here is CAISVGTPQETQYF. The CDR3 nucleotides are TGTGCCATCAGTGTCGGTACTCCGCAAGAGACCCAGTACTTC.

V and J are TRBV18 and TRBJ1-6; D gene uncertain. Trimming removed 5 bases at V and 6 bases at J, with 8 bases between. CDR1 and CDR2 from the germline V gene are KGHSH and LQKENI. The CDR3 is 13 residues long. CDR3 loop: CASSAGGNSPLHF. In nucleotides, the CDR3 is TGTGCCAGCTCAGCCGGAGGTAATTCACCCCTCCACTTT.

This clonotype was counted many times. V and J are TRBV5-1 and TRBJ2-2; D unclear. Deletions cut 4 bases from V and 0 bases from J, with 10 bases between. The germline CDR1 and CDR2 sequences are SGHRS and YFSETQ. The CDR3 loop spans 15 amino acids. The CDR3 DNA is TGCGCCAGCAGCCCCGGGCGGACGAACACCGGGGAGCTGTTTTTT. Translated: CASSPGRTNTGELFF.

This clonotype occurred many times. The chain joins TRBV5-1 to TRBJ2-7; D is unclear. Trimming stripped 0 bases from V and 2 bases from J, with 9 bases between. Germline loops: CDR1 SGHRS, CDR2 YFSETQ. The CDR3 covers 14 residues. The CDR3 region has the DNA TGCGCCAGCAGCTTGGTGACCGACGCCTACGAGCAGTACTTC. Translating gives CASSLVTDAYEQYF.

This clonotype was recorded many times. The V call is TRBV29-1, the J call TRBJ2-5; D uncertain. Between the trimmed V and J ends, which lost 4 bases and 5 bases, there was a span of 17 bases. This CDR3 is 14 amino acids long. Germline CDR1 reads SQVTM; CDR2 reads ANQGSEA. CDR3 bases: TGCAGCGTTGCTGAAGGCCGGGCCTCGGAGACCCAGTACTTC. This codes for CSVAEGRASETQYF. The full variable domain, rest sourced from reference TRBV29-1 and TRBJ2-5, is SAVISQKPSRDICQRGTSLTIQCQVDSQVTMMFWYRQQPGQSLTLIATANQGSEATYESGFVIDKFPISRPNLTFSTLTVSNMSPEDSSIYLCSVAEGRASETQYFGPGTRLLVL.

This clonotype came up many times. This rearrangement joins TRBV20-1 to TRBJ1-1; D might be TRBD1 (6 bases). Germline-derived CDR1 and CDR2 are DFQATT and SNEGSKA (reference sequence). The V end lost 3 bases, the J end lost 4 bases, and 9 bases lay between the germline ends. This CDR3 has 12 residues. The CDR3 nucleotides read TGCAGTGCTAGGGAAGGGGGCACTGAAGCTTTCTTT. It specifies CSAREGGTEAFF.

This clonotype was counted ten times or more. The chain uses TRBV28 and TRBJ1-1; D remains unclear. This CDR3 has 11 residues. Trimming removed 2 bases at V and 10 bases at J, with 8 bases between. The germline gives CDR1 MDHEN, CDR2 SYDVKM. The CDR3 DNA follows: TGTGCCAGCAGTTTACAACAGACAGCTTTCTTT. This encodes CASSLQQTAFF. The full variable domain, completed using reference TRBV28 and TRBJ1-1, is DVKVTQSSRYLVKRTGEKVFLECVQDMDHENMFWYRQDPGLGLRLIYFSYDVKMKEKGDIPEGYSVSREKKERFSLILESASTNQTSMYLCASSLQQTAFFGQGTRLTVV.

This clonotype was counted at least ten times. CDR3 in DNA: TGCGCCAGCAGCTTTCGGACTCTAAATACAGATACGCAGTATTTT. Its protein is CASSFRTLNTDTQYF. This sequence joins TRBV5-1 and TRBJ2-3, with D maybe TRBD2 (5 bases). The germline V and J ends were trimmed by 2 bases and 3 bases, with 13 bases remaining between them. This CDR3 has 15 residues. The germline V gene has CDR1 SGHRS and CDR2 YFSETQ.

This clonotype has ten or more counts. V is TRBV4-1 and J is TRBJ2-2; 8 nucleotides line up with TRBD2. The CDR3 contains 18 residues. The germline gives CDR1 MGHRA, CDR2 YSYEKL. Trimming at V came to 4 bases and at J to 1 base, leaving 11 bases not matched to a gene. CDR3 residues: CASSPRSGRGVNTGELFF. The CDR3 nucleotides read TGCGCCAGCAGCCCCCGCAGCGGGAGAGGGGTGAACACCGGGGAGCTGTTTTTT.

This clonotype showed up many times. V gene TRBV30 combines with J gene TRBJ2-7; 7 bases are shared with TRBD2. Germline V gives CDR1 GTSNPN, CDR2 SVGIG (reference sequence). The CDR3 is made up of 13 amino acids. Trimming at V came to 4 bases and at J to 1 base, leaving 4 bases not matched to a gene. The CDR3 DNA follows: TGTGCCTGGACTAGCGGTTCTTCCTACGAGCAGTACTTC. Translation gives CAWTSGSSYEQYF.

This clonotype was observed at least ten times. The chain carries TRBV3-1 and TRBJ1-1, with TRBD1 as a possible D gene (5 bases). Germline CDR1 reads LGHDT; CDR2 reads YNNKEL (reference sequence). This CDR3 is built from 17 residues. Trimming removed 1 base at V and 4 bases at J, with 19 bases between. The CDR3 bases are TGTGCCAGCAGCCAAGTCGGAACAGGACATAGGAGCACTGAAGCTTTCTTT. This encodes CASSQVGTGHRSTEAFF.

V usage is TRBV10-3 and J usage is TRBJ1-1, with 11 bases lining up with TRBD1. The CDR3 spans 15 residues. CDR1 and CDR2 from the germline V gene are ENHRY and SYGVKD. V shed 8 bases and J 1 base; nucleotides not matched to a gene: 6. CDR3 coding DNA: TGTGCCATCCGGGACAGGGGGATCGGGAACACTGAAGCTTTCTTT. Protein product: CAIRDRGIGNTEAFF.